The clone carrying this T cell receptor (beta chain) showed up just a few times. Its cognate antigen is unknown. Trimming stripped 2 bases from V and 5 bases from J, with 11 bases between. Per germline, CDR1 DFQATT and CDR2 SNEGSKA (reference sequence). The length of the CDR3 is 13 residues. The sample belongs to a study of response to subunit inactivated influenza vaccine. Overall study results and limits: A suggestion made by the authors is that each seasonal influenza vaccination recruits few new T cells.

Each CDR3 protein gets one entry after TCRdb re-called the RT-PCR reads with MiXCR. This sample yields hundreds of thousands of distinct CDR3 sequences, of which approximately 12% are seen a single time; about 10% belongs to the top ten. This material consisted of PBMCs from blood, taken on the day of vaccination. This receptor was identified in a man aged 50 or older who received an inactivated influenza vaccine. V and J are TRBV20-1 and TRBJ2-3; D gene uncertain. CDR3 nucleotide sequence: TGCAGTGCTAGAATCGTTTGGGAAGATACGCAGTATTTT. Translation gives CSARIVWEDTQYF.